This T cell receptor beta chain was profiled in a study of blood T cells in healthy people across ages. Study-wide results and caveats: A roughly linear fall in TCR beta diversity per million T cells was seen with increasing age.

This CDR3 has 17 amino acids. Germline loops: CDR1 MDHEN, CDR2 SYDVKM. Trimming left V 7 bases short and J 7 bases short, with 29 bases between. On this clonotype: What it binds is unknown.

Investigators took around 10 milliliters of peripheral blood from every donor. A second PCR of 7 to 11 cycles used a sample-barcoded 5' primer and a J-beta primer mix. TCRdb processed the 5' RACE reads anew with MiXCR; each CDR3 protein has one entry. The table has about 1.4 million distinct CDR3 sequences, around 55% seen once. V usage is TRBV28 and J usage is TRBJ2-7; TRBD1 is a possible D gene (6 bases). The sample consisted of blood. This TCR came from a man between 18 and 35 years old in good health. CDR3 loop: CASTTQVVGTWGVEQYF. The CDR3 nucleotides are TGTGCCAGCACCACCCAGGTCGTCGGGACATGGGGAGTGGAGCAGTACTTC.